This T cell receptor (beta chain) was sequenced in a study of cytomegalovirus exposure and HLA in healthy donors. Study results and caveats: More than 15,000 TCR beta sequences were associated with HLA alleles at 0.05 false discovery rate in a later analysis.

This clone was found a few times. Antigen: not known. Germline V gene lookup returns CDR1 SGHDN and CDR2 FVKESK. Trimming pared 2 bases from V and 4 bases from J, leaving 12 bases between. This CDR3 is built from 14 residues. PCR involved 60 Vbeta and 13 Jbeta primers. TCRdb keeps only in-frame clones here, not all; method: immunoSEQ multiplex PCR. The repertoire holds approximately 190,000 clones, approximately 78% seen once, with under 0.9% in the top ten. The clonotype originates from a young woman in good health and CMV-seronegative. Sequenced input: PBMCs. V and J are TRBV14 and TRBJ2-7, with D tentatively TRBD2 (5 bases). Here the CDR3 reads CASSQLPRLYEQYF. The DNA for the CDR3 is TGTGCCAGCAGCCAACTCCCAAGACTATACGAGCAGTACTTC.